Listed below are T cell receptor beta chains from one sample, sequenced in a study of response to subunit inactivated influenza vaccine. TCRdb re-analysed the RT-PCR reads in MiXCR, keeping a single row per CDR3 protein. The sample carries about 650,000 distinct CDR3 sequences, more than 15% recorded once. The sample was PBMCs from blood, taken 11 to 12 days after vaccination. The source is a man aged 50 to 60 who received an inactivated influenza vaccine. Each CDR3 is given with its conserved first and last residue. A D gene is named only where the DNA matches it firmly. Some rows mark clone size as missing; the rest say once, few, many or name a class of expanded clone.

len: 16; abundance: .; v_gene: TRBV6-1; d_gene: TRBD2; j_gene: TRBJ2-7; CDR3aa: CASSTGTSGISYEQYF; CDR3nt: TGTGCCAGCAGCACCGGGACTAGCGGAATATCCTACGAGCAGTACTTC
len: 14; abundance: many; v_gene: TRBV5-1; d_gene: .; j_gene: TRBJ1-5; CDR3aa: CASSPGAVNQPQHF; CDR3nt: TGCGCCAGCAGCCCGGGGGCGGTCAATCAGCCCCAGCATTTT
len: 16; abundance: .; v_gene: TRBV20-1; d_gene: TRBD2; j_gene: TRBJ2-5; CDR3aa: CSALFSGRILGETQYF; CDR3nt: TGCAGTGCTCTGTTTAGCGGGAGGATTCTAGGAGAGACCCAGTACTTC
len: 21; abundance: .; v_gene: TRBV12-3/TRBV12-4; d_gene: .; j_gene: TRBJ2-6; CDR3aa: CASSLNRLGVDDDSGANVLTF; CDR3nt: TGTGCCAGCAGTTTAAACCGGCTAGGGGTAGACGACGACTCTGGGGCCAACGTCCTGACTTTC
len: 13; abundance: many; v_gene: TRBV20-1; d_gene: TRBD2; j_gene: TRBJ2-7; CDR3aa: CSGMGEGGYEQYF; CDR3nt: TGCAGTGGTATGGGGGAGGGCGGATACGAGCAGTACTTC
len: 13; abundance: .; v_gene: TRBV7-6; d_gene: .; j_gene: TRBJ2-5; CDR3aa: CASSLWREETQYF; CDR3nt: TGTGCCAGCAGCTTATGGCGGGAAGAGACCCAGTACTTC
len: 15; abundance: few; v_gene: TRBV9; d_gene: .; j_gene: TRBJ2-7; CDR3aa: CASSPGGADPYEQYF; CDR3nt: TGTGCCAGCAGCCCTGGGGGGGCCGACCCCTACGAGCAGTACTTC
len: 13; abundance: few; v_gene: TRBV5-5; d_gene: .; j_gene: TRBJ1-1; CDR3aa: CASTHERNTEAFF; CDR3nt: TGTGCCAGCACCCATGAGAGGAACACTGAAGCTTTCTTT
len: 10; abundance: many; v_gene: TRBV20-1; d_gene: .; j_gene: TRBJ2-5; CDR3aa: CSAPRETQYF; CDR3nt: TGCAGTGCCCCACGTGAGACCCAGTACTTC
len: 14; abundance: .; v_gene: TRBV20-1; d_gene: TRBD2; j_gene: TRBJ2-1; CDR3aa: CSARDLAGPNEQFF; CDR3nt: TGCAGTGCTAGAGATCTAGCGGGGCCCAATGAGCAGTTCTTC
len: 14; abundance: .; v_gene: TRBV7-9; d_gene: .; j_gene: TRBJ2-1; CDR3aa: CASSPRGTPNEQFF; CDR3nt: TGTGCCAGCAGCCCTAGGGGGACCCCCAATGAGCAGTTCTTC
len: 15; abundance: .; v_gene: TRBV9; d_gene: .; j_gene: TRBJ2-3; CDR3aa: CASSVAGSSTDTQYF; CDR3nt: TGTGCCAGCAGCGTAGCGGGCTCTAGCACAGATACGCAGTATTTT
len: 13; abundance: .; v_gene: TRBV6-2/TRBV6-3; d_gene: TRBD1; j_gene: TRBJ1-1; CDR3aa: CASRKTGGTEAFF; CDR3nt: TGTGCCAGCAGAAAAACAGGGGGCACTGAAGCTTTCTTT
len: 14; abundance: .; v_gene: TRBV27; d_gene: .; j_gene: TRBJ1-5; CDR3aa: CASRRAGDGQPQHF; CDR3nt: TGTGCCAGCAGGAGGGCGGGGGACGGTCAGCCCCAGCATTTT
len: 15; abundance: .; v_gene: TRBV7-2; d_gene: .; j_gene: TRBJ2-3; CDR3aa: CASSQRGPGVDTQYF; CDR3nt: TGTGCCAGCAGCCAGCGCGGCCCCGGGGTAGATACGCAGTATTTT
len: 16; abundance: .; v_gene: TRBV25-1; d_gene: .; j_gene: TRBJ2-7; CDR3aa: CASPFTYRQWVYEQYF; CDR3nt: TGTGCCAGCCCCTTTACATACAGGCAGTGGGTCTACGAGCAGTACTTC